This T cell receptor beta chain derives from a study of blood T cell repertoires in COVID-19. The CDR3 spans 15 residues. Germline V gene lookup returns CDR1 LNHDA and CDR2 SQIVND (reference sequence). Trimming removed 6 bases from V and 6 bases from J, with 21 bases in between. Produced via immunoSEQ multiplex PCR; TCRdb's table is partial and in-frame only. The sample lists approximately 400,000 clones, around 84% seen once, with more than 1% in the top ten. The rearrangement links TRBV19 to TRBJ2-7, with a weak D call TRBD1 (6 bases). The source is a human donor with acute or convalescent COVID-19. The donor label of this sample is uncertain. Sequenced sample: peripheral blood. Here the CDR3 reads CASSGPGVRIGEQYF. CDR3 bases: TGTGCCAGTAGCGGCCCAGGGGTCAGGATAGGCGAGCAGTACTTC.